This T cell receptor beta chain was recovered during a study of beta chain features in type 1 diabetes. The CDR3 has 13 amino acids. V lost 5 bases and J lost 5; bases outside the gene matches: 0. Germline V gene data show CDR1 as SGHDN and CDR2 as FVKESK. This clone was detected many times. What it binds is unknown. Every isolated RNA sample was fully reverse transcribed, so sequencing captured expressed TCRB transcripts. TCRdb keeps only in-frame clones here, not all; method: immunoSEQ multiplex PCR. The sample includes almost 350,000 clones, around 8.5% of them seen just once. General study points: When Type 1 diabetes patients were examined, their TCRB CDR3s proved moderately but significantly shorter in all four CD4+ subsets.

Material for sequencing was central memory CD4+ T cells from blood. The chain joins TRBV14 to TRBJ2-2; 9 nucleotides line up with TRBD1. This clonotype was sampled from a man aged 25-45 years with type 1 diabetes. CDR3 nucleotide sequence: TGTGCCAGCAGCGGACAGGGGACCGGGGAGCTGTTTTTT. Translation: CASSGQGTGELFF.